A selection of T cell receptor beta chains follows, all from one sample in a study of human T cells and chemical hapten exposure. TCRdb reanalysed the RACE reads using MiXCR and keeps one entry per CDR3 protein. The table lists about 92,000 distinct CDR3 sequences, roughly 9.1% of them singletons, with roughly 3.5% in the top ten. Sequenced here: whole blood, sampled in connection with sensitization to the hapten diphenylcyclopropenone (DPC). These receptors were taken from a woman aged 40 to 50 with alopecia areata. Some clones in this sample may be carry-over from other donors' samples. CDR3s include the opening cysteine and the closing phenylalanine or tryptophan. A D gene is named only where the DNA matches it firmly. Only some rows state a clone size, as once, few, many or a class for expanded clones.

D gene	V gene	J gene	clone size	CDR3 protein	CDR3 DNA
TRBD2	TRBV10-3	TRBJ2-5	-	CAISRERGLNSAQYF	TGTGCCATCAGCCGAGAGCGGGGGCTCAATTCGGCCCAGTACTTC
TRBD1	TRBV28	TRBJ1-5	-	CASSGGQGIRQPQHF	TGTGCCAGCAGTGGGGGACAGGGAATAAGGCAGCCCCAGCATTTT
-	TRBV24-1	TRBJ2-5	many	CATSDYPAETQYF	TGTGCCACCAGTGATTATCCAGCAGAGACCCAGTACTTC
TRBD1	TRBV5-1	TRBJ1-2	-	CASSLAPTGTNYGYTF	TGCGCCAGCAGCTTGGCCCCGACAGGGACTAACTATGGCTACACCTTC
-	TRBV25-1	TRBJ2-3	-	CASSLAFTDTQYF	TGTGCCAGCAGCCTGGCCTTCACAGATACGCAGTATTTT
-	TRBV21-1	TRBJ1-3	many	CASSKSGNNSGNTIYF	TGTGCCAGCAGCAAATCCGGCAACAACTCTGGAAACACCATATATTTT
-	TRBV7-9	TRBJ1-1	few	CASSLMGQGLNTEAFF	TGTGCCAGCAGCTTAATGGGCCAGGGGTTGAACACTGAAGCTTTCTTT
TRBD1	TRBV4-1	TRBJ2-1	-	CASSQAGTGYNEQFF	TGCGCCAGCAGCCAAGCAGGGACAGGATACAATGAGCAGTTCTTC
TRBD1	TRBV28	TRBJ1-6	few	CASSSPPKPRDRGPPLHF	TGTGCCAGCAGTTCCCCCCCTAAGCCGCGGGACAGAGGCCCACCCCTCCACTTT
-	TRBV5-4	TRBJ1-3	many	CASSFRGGSGNTIYF	TGTGCCAGCAGCTTCCGGGGCGGCTCTGGAAACACCATATATTTT
TRBD1	TRBV15	TRBJ1-1	many	CATAPGQGNTEAFF	TGTGCCACCGCCCCTGGACAGGGGAACACTGAAGCTTTCTTT
TRBD1	TRBV28	TRBJ2-1	-	CASSLYGTGYNEQFF	TGTGCCAGCAGTTTATACGGGACAGGGTACAATGAGCAGTTCTTC
TRBD1	TRBV20-1	TRBJ2-5	few	CSASGQGAEETQYF	TGCAGTGCTAGTGGACAGGGGGCTGAAGAGACCCAGTACTTC
TRBD1	TRBV12-3/TRBV12-4	TRBJ1-2	many	CASKDRARGYGYTF	TGTGCCAGCAAAGACAGGGCGAGGGGCTATGGCTACACCTTC
TRBD1	TRBV20-1	TRBJ2-5	-	CSARTGVASETQYF	TGCAGTGCGAGGACAGGGGTTGCGAGCGAGACCCAGTACTTC
-	TRBV2	TRBJ2-7	few	CASIGSSQSSYEQYF	TGTGCCAGCATAGGATCTAGCCAAAGCTCCTACGAGCAGTACTTC
TRBD2	TRBV5-1	TRBJ2-7	few	CASSLGLAGGPSYEQYF	TGCGCCAGCAGCTTGGGACTAGCGGGGGGGCCTTCCTACGAGCAGTACTTC